A selection of T cell receptor beta chains follows, all from one sample in a study of PD-1 blockade in classical Hodgkin lymphoma. Libraries were prepared by immunoSEQ multiplex PCR; TCRdb keeps only in-frame clonotypes and omits some of them. Of about 12,000 clones in the sample, 80% to 95% were seen once. Specimen: peripheral blood mononuclear cells (PBMCs), collected at baseline. All receptors derive from a human donor with classical Hodgkin lymphoma. CDR3s include the opening cysteine and the closing phenylalanine or tryptophan. The order of the fields is V gene, J gene, CDR3 protein.

TRBV5-1	TRBJ2-3	CASSLGTSGSTDTQYF
TRBV19	TRBJ2-2	CASSIAYGVAGELFF
TRBV7-9	TRBJ2-2	CASSLGADTGELFF
TRBV2	TRBJ2-7	CASRWGPTDEQYF
TRBV28	TRBJ2-7	CASRPGTSGGAGEQYF
TRBV5-4	TRBJ2-5	CASSLGQPRTGETQYF
TRBV5-6	TRBJ1-5	CASSLQVGNQPQHF
TRBV6-5	TRBJ1-4	CASRTQGANEKLFF
TRBV11-3	TRBJ2-1	CASSLPNRKGESYNEQFF
TRBV27	TRBJ1-1	CASSLSGFAALNTEAFF
TRBV9	TRBJ1-5	CASSAQGVSNQPQHF
TRBV6-6	TRBJ2-5	CASRPTRETQYF
TRBV11-1	TRBJ2-7	CASSSNPIIFGYEQYF
TRBV5-1	TRBJ2-2	CASSLVGTSGLTGELFF
TRBV5-1	TRBJ1-3	CASSLGTAGNTIYF
TRBV19	TRBJ2-6	CASSIGDGSGANVLTF